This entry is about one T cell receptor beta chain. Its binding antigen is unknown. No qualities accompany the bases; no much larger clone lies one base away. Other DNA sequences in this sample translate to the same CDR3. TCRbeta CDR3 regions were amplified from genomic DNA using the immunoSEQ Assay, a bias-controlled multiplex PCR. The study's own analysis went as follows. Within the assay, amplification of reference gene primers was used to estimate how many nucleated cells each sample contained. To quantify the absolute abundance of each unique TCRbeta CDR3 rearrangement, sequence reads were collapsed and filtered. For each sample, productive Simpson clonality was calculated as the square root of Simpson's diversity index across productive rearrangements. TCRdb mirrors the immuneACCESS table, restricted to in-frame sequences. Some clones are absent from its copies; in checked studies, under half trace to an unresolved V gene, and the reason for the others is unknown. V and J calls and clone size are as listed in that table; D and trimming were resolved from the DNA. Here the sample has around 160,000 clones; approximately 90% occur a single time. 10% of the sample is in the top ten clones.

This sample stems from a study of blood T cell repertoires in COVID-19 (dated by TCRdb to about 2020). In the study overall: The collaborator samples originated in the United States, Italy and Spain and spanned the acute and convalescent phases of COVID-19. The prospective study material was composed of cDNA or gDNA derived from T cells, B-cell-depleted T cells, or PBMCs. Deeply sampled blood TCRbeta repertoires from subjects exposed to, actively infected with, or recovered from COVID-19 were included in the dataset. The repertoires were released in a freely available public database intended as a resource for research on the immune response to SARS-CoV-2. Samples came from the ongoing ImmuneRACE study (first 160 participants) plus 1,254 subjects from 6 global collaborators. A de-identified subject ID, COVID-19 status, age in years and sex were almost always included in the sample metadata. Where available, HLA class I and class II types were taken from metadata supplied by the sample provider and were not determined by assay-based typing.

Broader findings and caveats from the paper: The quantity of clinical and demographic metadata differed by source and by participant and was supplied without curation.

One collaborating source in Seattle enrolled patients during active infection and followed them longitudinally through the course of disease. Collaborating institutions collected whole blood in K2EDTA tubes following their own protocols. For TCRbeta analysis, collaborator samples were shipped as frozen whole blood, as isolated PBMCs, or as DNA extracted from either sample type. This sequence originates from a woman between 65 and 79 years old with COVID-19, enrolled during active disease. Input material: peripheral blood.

The DNA sequence is given as TGTGCCAGCAGTCCCGCGGGACAGTCGCGGTATGGCTACACCTTC. Its coded protein is CASSPAGQSRYGYTF. The V and J genes are TRBV7-2 and TRBJ1-2; the central 7 bases match TRBD1. The V end gives up 6 bases and the J end 5 bases, leaving 12 bases in the junction not matched to a gene. Including the terminal cysteine and phenylalanine, the CDR3 comprises 15 residues. Solely the CDR3 DNA is kept, with 45 bases framed from the first base. The germline V gene encodes CDR1 SGHTA and CDR2 FQGNSA.